A selection of T cell receptor beta chains follows, all from one sample in a study of blood T cell repertoires in COVID-19. The protocol was immunoSEQ multiplex PCR, while the TCRdb copy is restricted to in-frame clones and leaves out a portion. Among 200,000 to 250,000 clones listed, 75% to 90% were seen once. Sequenced input: peripheral blood. The receptors were gathered from a human donor in a cohort sampled during active COVID-19. Each CDR3 is given with its conserved first and last residue. Fields, in order: J gene, V gene, D gene, clone size, CDR3 DNA, CDR3 protein. The D gene is left open where the match is weak. Clone size is shown for a subset of rows, as once, few, many or a class of expanded clone.

J: TRBJ1-1; V: TRBV6-5; D: -; size: -; DNA: TGTGCCAGCATGTTACGGGGATTGAGCACTGAAGCTTTCTTT; CDR3: CASMLRGLSTEAFF
J: TRBJ2-3; V: TRBV6-5; D: TRBD2; size: few; DNA: TGTGCCAGCAGTTACGGAGCGGGAATGACAGATACGCAGTATTTT; CDR3: CASSYGAGMTDTQYF
J: TRBJ2-7; V: TRBV28; D: -; size: -; DNA: TGTGCCAGCAGCGCAACGGGGGAGGTCCCCCTCTACGAGCAGTACTTC; CDR3: CASSATGEVPLYEQYF
J: TRBJ1-5; V: TRBV28; D: -; size: -; DNA: TGTGCCAGCAGTTTAACAGGACATAGCAATCAGCCCCAGCATTTT; CDR3: CASSLTGHSNQPQHF
J: TRBJ1-1; V: TRBV9; D: -; size: -; DNA: TGTGCCAGCAGCGTCTACGGAGGGTCCATGAACACTGAAGCTTTCTTT; CDR3: CASSVYGGSMNTEAFF
J: TRBJ1-2; V: TRBV4-2; D: TRBD1; size: -; DNA: TGTGCCAGCAGCCAAGAGTGGGGGCAGGGGGGCCTCTATGGCTACACCTTC; CDR3: CASSQEWGQGGLYGYTF
J: TRBJ2-1; V: TRBV30; D: -; size: -; DNA: TGTGCCTGGAGTGAAGGGGGGGATCTTGAGCAGTTCTTC; CDR3: CAWSEGGDLEQFF
J: TRBJ1-1; V: TRBV4-1; D: -; size: -; DNA: TGCGCCAGCAGCCAAGATCCGACAAGCCGTAGCACTGAAGCTTTCTTT; CDR3: CASSQDPTSRSTEAFF
J: TRBJ2-7; V: TRBV7-3; D: -; size: -; DNA: TGTGCCAGCAGCCCAGGGGGGCAGGGCTACGAGCAGTACTTC; CDR3: CASSPGGQGYEQYF
J: TRBJ2-7; V: TRBV3-1/TRBV3-2; D: -; size: -; DNA: TGTGCCAGCAGCCAAGCCGGGTCATATAGCGACGAGCAGTACTTC; CDR3: CASSQAGSYSDEQYF
J: TRBJ2-7; V: TRBV6-5; D: TRBD1; size: -; DNA: TGTGCCAGCAGTTTAGGACAGGCGACCTACGAGCAGTACTTC; CDR3: CASSLGQATYEQYF
J: TRBJ1-5; V: TRBV27; D: TRBD1; size: -; DNA: TGTGCCAGCAGGCTTGGGACAGGAGGGAATCAGCCCCAGCATTTT; CDR3: CASRLGTGGNQPQHF
J: TRBJ2-7; V: TRBV6-5; D: -; size: -; DNA: TGTGCCAGCAGTTACGATGGCCTAGTTAGCGAGCAGTACTTC; CDR3: CASSYDGLVSEQYF
J: TRBJ1-2; V: TRBV27; D: -; size: -; DNA: TGTGCCAGCAGTGCGGGCCAAGGGGGCTACACCTTC; CDR3: CASSAGQGGYTF